The 2 T cell receptor beta chains given below trace back to one sample, sequenced in a study of shared clonotypes between healthy human individuals. Positive CCR7 selection of CD45RO-negative cells yielded the naive CD8 cells, and terminally differentiated effector memory CD45RA+ cells were excluded. Produced via immunoSEQ multiplex PCR; TCRdb's table is partial and in-frame only. The sample shows roughly 770,000 clones, just over 95% of them seen only once. Sequencing was performed on naive CD8+ T cells sorted from blood. These receptors came from a man aged 30 to 39 in good health.

The chain carries TRBV5-6 and TRBJ2-7; TRBD2 agrees at 7 bases. V was pared by 4 bases and J by 2 bases, with 0 bases of the junction left unmatched. The CDR3 has 12 amino acids. Germline assignment: CDR1 SGHDT and CDR2 YYEEEE. The CDR3 is CASSAGAYEQYF. CDR3 in DNA: TGTGCCAGCAGCGCGGGGGCCTACGAGCAGTACTTC.

The genes are TRBV11-2 and TRBJ2-7; 10 bases match TRBD2. Germline V gene lookup returns CDR1 SGHAT and CDR2 FQNNGV. The J segment lost 3 bases and the V segment lost 5 bases, leaving 7 bases of the junction unmatched. The CDR3 extends over 15 amino acids. The CDR3 spells CASSPPRTSGYEQYF. The CDR3 DNA follows: TGTGCCAGCAGCCCCCCTCGGACTAGCGGCTACGAGCAGTACTTC.